This T cell receptor (beta chain) was found in a study of beta chain features in type 1 diabetes. General study points: For Type 1 diabetes patients, all four CD4+ subsets carried TCRB CDR3s that were moderately but significantly shorter. In the patient group, naive, central memory and Treg TCRB repertoires seemed more alike than in the healthy donor group.

This clone was counted between two and nine times. Its antigen is unidentified. The CDR3 totals 13 residues. Germline V CDR1 and CDR2: SEHNR, FQNEAQ (reference sequence). Trimming removed 3 bases from V and 5 bases from J, with 8 bases in between. Isolation of CD4+ naive, central memory, regulatory and stem cell-like memory cells was achieved by sorting via CD45RO/CCR7/CD25/CD127/CD95/CD27. Every sorted population was more than 95% pure. Reverse transcription of all isolated RNA meant that expressed TCRB transcripts were sequenced. TCRdb's table, derived via immunoSEQ multiplex PCR, lists solely in-frame clones and lacks some. This sample has 500,000 to 700,000 clones, with 15% to 17% found just once.

The sample comprised naive CD4+ T cells from blood. V usage is TRBV7-9 and J usage is TRBJ1-5; D uncertain. The source is a man aged 18-30 years in good health. In nucleotides, the CDR3 is TGTGCCAGCAGCTTTCGGTGGGATCAGCCCCAGCATTTT. As protein: CASSFRWDQPQHF.